Presented here are 30 T cell receptor beta chains from one specimen sequenced in a study of T cell changes during pregnancy in multiple sclerosis. Clones were sequenced by immunoSEQ multiplex PCR, and TCRdb holds only the in-frame ones, with some missing. Altogether about 42,000 clones are present, roughly nine tenths being singletons, with the ten largest covering 0.73%. Sequenced material: CD4+ T cells from peripheral blood mononuclear cells, taken before pregnancy. The receptors shown here come from a female donor with multiple sclerosis, enrolled in a pregnancy study.

The CDR3 spells CASSFGGGRAFF. The CDR3 nucleotides are TGTGCCAGCAGCTTTGGGGGCGGCCGCGCGTTCTTC. This rearrangement joins TRBV7-3 to TRBJ2-1; maybe TRBD1 (6 bases). V was pared by 3 bases and J by 15 bases, with 15 bases between. This CDR3 is 12 amino acids long. Germline lookup yields CDR1 SGHTA and CDR2 FQGTGA.

The chain joins TRBV5-3 to TRBJ2-3, with D perhaps matching TRBD2 (7 bases). TRBV5-3 is an ORF; its function is uncertain. The CDR3 has 17 residues. The germline V and J ends were trimmed by 3 bases and 5 bases, with 22 bases remaining between them. CDR3 in amino acids: CARSSATRGWGGDTQYF. CDR3 DNA: TGTGCCAGAAGCTCAGCCACTAGGGGGTGGGGGGGAGATACGCAGTATTTT.

The chain's CDR3 is CASSEGPTPKETQYF. The CDR3 DNA sequence: TGTGCCAGCAGTGAGGGGCCGACCCCCAAAGAGACCCAGTACTTC. The chain employs TRBV6-1 and TRBJ2-5, with D perhaps TRBD1 (5 bases). Per germline, CDR1 MNHNS and CDR2 SASEGT. Deletions cut 3 bases from V and 3 bases from J, with 14 bases between. The CDR3 is made up of 15 amino acids.

The chain has TRBV4-1 and TRBJ2-7; possible D gene TRBD1, 6 bases. The CDR3 has 13 amino acids. Germline CDR1 is MGHRA and CDR2 is YSYEKL. Trimming left V 0 bases short and J 9 bases short, with 12 bases between. DNA of the CDR3: TGCGCCAGCAGCCAAGAACAGGGATTACCGCAGTACTTC. Protein sequence: CASSQEQGLPQYF.

This sequence joins TRBV9 and TRBJ2-3, with D perhaps matching TRBD1 (5 bases). Trimming took 3 bases from V and 6 from J, leaving 8 bases between them. There are 12 residues in the CDR3. Germline CDR1 SGDLS, CDR2 YYNGEE. The CDR3 loop is CASSGGRDTQYF. CDR3 nucleotides: TGTGCCAGCAGCGGGGGCCGGGATACGCAGTATTTT.

The genes are TRBV7-2 and TRBJ1-2; D call uncertain. Germline assignment: CDR1 SGHTA and CDR2 FQGNSA. The V end lost 7 bases, the J end lost 8 bases, and 14 bases lay between the germline ends. The CDR3 loop spans 12 amino acids. The DNA of the CDR3 is TGTGCCAGCACCTCGGGAACCCAGGGCTACACCTTC. It encodes CASTSGTQGYTF.

This sequence joins TRBV7-2 and TRBJ1-3, with a tentative D call TRBD1 (6 bases). The CDR3 consists of 13 residues. V was pared by 2 bases and J by 8 bases, with 10 bases between. Germline V gene data show CDR1 as SGHTA and CDR2 as FQGNSA. The chain's CDR3 is CASSLYREDTIYF. The CDR3 nucleotides read TGTGCCAGCAGCTTATACAGGGAAGACACCATATATTTT.

V gene TRBV7-2 combines with J gene TRBJ2-7, with TRBD2 identical over 11 bases. The CDR3 sequence is 14 residues long. The germline V gene encodes CDR1 SGHTA and CDR2 FQGNSA. V shed 1 base, J shed 4 bases, and the junction held 0 bases outside the gene matches. The CDR3 loop reads CASSLVAGGYEQYF. CDR3 DNA sequence: TGTGCCAGCAGCTTAGTAGCGGGGGGGTACGAGCAGTACTTC.

The chain joins TRBV4-3 to TRBJ1-1, with D possibly matching TRBD1 (6 bases). V dropped 1 base and J dropped 4 bases, with 10 bases sitting between them. Germline loops: CDR1 LGHNA, CDR2 YSLEER. The CDR3 loop spans 14 amino acids. CDR3 nucleotides: TGCGCCAGCAGCCAAGCTGCAGGGGTCACTGAAGCTTTCTTT. Encoded protein: CASSQAAGVTEAFF.

Only a few counts were recorded for this clone. The chain combines TRBV6-1 with TRBJ2-1, with D maybe TRBD1 (5 bases). V was pared by 5 bases and J by 0 bases, with 11 bases between. CDR1 and CDR2 from the germline V gene are MNHNS and SASEGT. CDR3 length: 15 amino acids. The CDR3 reads CASSKQVNSYNEQFF. In DNA form, the CDR3 reads TGTGCCAGCAGTAAACAGGTCAACTCCTACAATGAGCAGTTCTTC.

The chain is built from TRBV7-8 and TRBJ2-7; D is perhaps TRBD2 (6 bases). The CDR3 is 14 residues long. V lost 5 bases and J 2 bases, leaving 13 bases between the germline ends. The V gene's germline CDR1 is SGHVS and CDR2 FQNEAQ. CDR3 sequence: CASSVGLSAYEQYF. CDR3 nucleotides: TGTGCCAGCAGCGTTGGACTATCCGCCTACGAGCAGTACTTC.

This chain connects TRBV7-2 to TRBJ1-5, with 11 bases matching TRBD1. The CDR3 sequence is 15 residues long. The germline V gene has CDR1 SGHTA and CDR2 FQGNSA. V shed 5 bases and J 4 bases; nucleotides not matched to a gene: 4. In nucleotides, the CDR3 is TGTGCCAGCAGCGCCGGGACAGGGGGGAATCAGCCCCAGCATTTT. Amino acid sequence: CASSAGTGGNQPQHF.

CDR3 sequence reads: CASSLVAGEGYTF. The CDR3 nucleotides are TGTGCCAGCAGCTTAGTAGCAGGGGAAGGCTACACCTTC. This chain connects TRBV7-8 to TRBJ1-2; possibly TRBD1 for D (6 bases). The CDR3 sequence is 13 residues long. Germline lookup yields CDR1 SGHVS and CDR2 FQNEAQ. Trimming shortened V by 1 base and J by 8 bases, and 11 bases separated the two germline ends.

A single count supports this clone. The chain employs TRBV29-1 and TRBJ2-6; maybe TRBD1 (6 bases). CDR1 is SQVTM, CDR2 ANQGSEA, per germline. The CDR3 sequence is 15 residues long. V shed 7 bases and J shed 1 base, with 14 bases lying between them. Here the CDR3 DNA reads TGCAGCGCTGACAACGGACAGTCTGGGGCCAACGTCCTGACTTTC. Its protein is CSADNGQSGANVLTF.

This clone was observed a handful of times. This sequence joins TRBV2 and TRBJ2-1, with TRBD2 identical over 13 bases. Germline V CDR1 and CDR2: SNHLY, FYNNEI. V was clipped by 6 bases and J by 2 bases; unmatched bases: 1. This CDR3 has 15 residues. The CDR3 region is CASRGTSGAYNEQFF. CDR3 nucleotides: TGTGCCAGCAGGGGGACTAGCGGGGCCTACAATGAGCAGTTCTTC.

The V call is TRBV9, the J call TRBJ1-2; D gene ambiguous. Germline V CDR1 and CDR2: SGDLS, YYNGEE. V was cut by 4 bases and J by 1 base, with 14 bases left in between. The CDR3 runs to 15 residues. For the CDR3, the DNA is TGTGCCAGCAGCCCCCAGACTGAGTTTAACTATGGCTACACCTTC. As protein: CASSPQTEFNYGYTF.

The chain is built from TRBV9 and TRBJ1-1; the match to TRBD1 covers 8 bases. The CDR3 sequence is 13 residues long. The germline gives CDR1 SGDLS, CDR2 YYNGEE. The ends lost 0 bases at V and 6 bases at J; junction bases unmatched: 1. The chain's CDR3 is CASSVGQGPEAFF. CDR3 nucleotides: TGTGCCAGCAGCGTAGGACAGGGGCCTGAAGCTTTCTTT.

This clone was picked up a small number of times. The chain combines TRBV20-1 with TRBJ1-2; D perhaps matches TRBD1 (5 bases). Germline V gene data show CDR1 as DFQATT and CDR2 as SNEGSKA (reference sequence). The CDR3 has 11 amino acids. The V gene lost 0 bases and the J gene lost 13 bases, with 12 bases spanning the gap. The CDR3 region is CSARDLGVVTF. CDR3 sequence (DNA): TGCAGTGCTAGAGATTTAGGGGTCGTCACCTTC.

CDR3 region: CASSQEKGRGGDEQFF. CDR3 bases: TGCGCCAGCAGCCAAGAGAAAGGACGGGGGGGGGATGAGCAGTTCTTC. V usage is TRBV4-1 and J usage is TRBJ2-1; 8 nucleotides agree with TRBD2. V lost 0 bases and J lost 8; bases outside the gene matches: 9. Germline CDR1 MGHRA, CDR2 YSYEKL. This CDR3 comprises 16 residues.

The chain joins TRBV19 to TRBJ1-2; D unresolved. Germline V lookup: CDR1 LNHDA, CDR2 SQIVND (reference sequence). With 5 bases removed from V and 0 bases from J, the gap between germline ends came to 16 bases. This CDR3 has 16 residues. CDR3 loop: CASSVGSYSSNYGYTF. CDR3 sequence (DNA): TGTGCCAGTAGTGTGGGCAGTTATTCATCTAACTATGGCTACACCTTC.

The chain is built from TRBV18 and TRBJ2-2; possibly TRBD1 for D (6 bases). The CDR3 is 14 residues long. Germline CDR1 KGHSH, CDR2 LQKENI. Trimming shortened V by 7 bases and J by 1 base, and 10 bases separated the two germline ends. CDR3 residues: CASLGQRNTGELFF. CDR3 sequence (DNA): TGTGCCAGCTTAGGACAGCGGAACACCGGGGAGCTGTTTTTT. The whole variable domain, filled in from reference TRBV18 and TRBJ2-2, reads NAGVMQNPRHLVRRRGQEARLRCSPMKGHSHVYWYRQLPEEGLKFMVYLQKENIIDESGMPKERFSAEFPKEGPSILRIQQVVRGDSAAYFCASLGQRNTGELFFGEGSRLTVL.

The chain combines TRBV6-1 with TRBJ1-2; D call uncertain. The CDR3 has 13 residues. V dropped 3 bases and J dropped 4 bases, with 9 bases sitting between them. In germline, CDR1 is MNHNS, CDR2 SASEGT. The CDR3 DNA is TGTGCCAGCAGTGACGCGGAAATCTATGGCTACACCTTC. Protein: CASSDAEIYGYTF.

The chain combines TRBV6-5 with TRBJ2-7, with TRBD1 matching 7 bases. CDR1 MNHEY and CDR2 SVGAGI come from the germline V gene. The CDR3 is 16 amino acids. J gave up 3 bases and V 2 bases, and 10 bases lay outside the gene matches. In DNA form, the CDR3 reads TGTGCCAGCAGTTACAATGCAGGGGGTTTCCTCTACGAGCAGTACTTC. Translated, it gives CASSYNAGGFLYEQYF.

V is TRBV10-3 and J is TRBJ2-7, with 12 bases fitting TRBD2. Germline CDR1 reads ENHRY; CDR2 reads SYGVKD. With V trimmed by 6 bases and J by 3 bases, 9 bases remained unmatched. The CDR3 length is 16 residues. This chain's CDR3 is CAISHRLAGVIYEQYF. The CDR3 DNA is TGTGCCATCAGCCATAGACTAGCGGGGGTGATCTACGAGCAGTACTTC.

V gene TRBV14 combines with J gene TRBJ1-4; 7 bases map to TRBD1. The junction had 3 bases not matched to a gene; V was cut back by 2 bases and J by 3 bases. The CDR3 spans 15 residues. Germline V gene lookup returns CDR1 SGHDN and CDR2 FVKESK. In DNA, the CDR3 is TGTGCCAGCAGCCAAAGGGGGCTGGCTAATGAAAAACTGTTTTTT. The encoded protein is CASSQRGLANEKLFF.

The chain is built from TRBV6-6 and TRBJ1-5; weak D call: TRBD1 (6 bases). The CDR3 has 12 residues. V was clipped by 5 bases and J by 7 bases, with 9 bases between them. CDR1 is MNHNY and CDR2 is SVGAGI in the germline V gene (reference sequence). The CDR3 sequence: CASSTGLQPQHF. In DNA, the CDR3 is TGTGCCAGCAGTACAGGGCTACAGCCCCAGCATTTT.

The V gene is TRBV7-3, the J gene TRBJ2-1; D possibly corresponds to TRBD2 (6 bases). Germline V CDR1 and CDR2: SGHTA, FQGTGA. This CDR3 contains 16 residues. Trimming shortened V by 1 base and J by 4 bases, and 14 bases separated the two germline ends. The CDR3 sequence: CASSLIAGPSYNEQFF. The CDR3 DNA follows: TGTGCCAGCAGCTTAATTGCGGGGCCCTCTTACAATGAGCAGTTCTTC.

This clone was seen only a few times. The chain uses TRBV6-5 and TRBJ1-6, with unresolved D. Germline CDR1 is MNHEY and CDR2 is SVGAGI. Trimming left V 1 base short and J 2 bases short, with 9 bases between. The CDR3 totals 16 residues. DNA for the CDR3: TGTGCCAGCAGTTACTTTCTCGGGGCCTATAATTCACCCCTCCACTTT. Translated: CASSYFLGAYNSPLHF.

The chain recombines TRBV4-1 with TRBJ1-4, with D uncertain. The ends were cut back, 1 base at V and 7 bases at J, with 4 bases in the middle. Germline CDR1 MGHRA, CDR2 YSYEKL. The CDR3 runs 12 residues. CDR3: CASSQASEKLFF. The CDR3 region has the DNA TGCGCCAGCAGCCAAGCCAGTGAAAAACTGTTTTTT.

This sequence joins TRBV5-5 and TRBJ2-2; 11 nucleotides match TRBD1. V lost 0 bases and J lost 4; bases outside the gene matches: 5. The CDR3 is made up of 17 amino acids. Germline lookup yields CDR1 SGHKS and CDR2 YYEKEE (reference sequence). The CDR3 loop is CASSLGTGGAGTGELFF. In DNA, the CDR3 is TGTGCCAGCAGCTTGGGGACAGGGGGCGCGGGCACCGGGGAGCTGTTTTTT.